The text below deals with one TCR beta chain. These data belong to a study of blood T cell repertoires in COVID-19. Measured with immunoSEQ multiplex PCR; TCRdb has only the in-frame clones, and not every one. The data show roughly 91,000 clones, with approximately 82% seen just once and 1.2% held by the top ten. This CDR3 region has 13 residues. CDR1 is SQVTM, CDR2 ANQGSEA, per germline. V lost 4 bases, J lost 4 bases, and 13 bases lay in between. The V and J genes are TRBV29-1 and TRBJ2-5; a possible D gene is TRBD2 (5 bases). Material for sequencing was peripheral blood. This clonotype was obtained from a woman over 75 with acute or convalescent COVID-19. DNA of the CDR3: TGCAGCGTTGGAGGCGGGCAGCCAGAGACCCAGTACTTC. Protein: CSVGGGQPETQYF.